The 20 T cell receptor beta chains reported below all come from one sample, sequenced in a study of naive and memory T cell subsets. Two oligonucleotides, mixed equimolar, formed the beta constant-region primer covering TRBC1 and TRBC2. From the UMI-ligation and nested PCR reads, TCRdb called clonotypes with MiXCR, one entry per CDR3 protein. This sample has 65,000 to 85,000 distinct CDR3 sequences; over 10% occur once, and the top ten carry around 0.99%. The source material was central memory CD4+ T cells from blood. These receptors originate from a human donor in good health.

This clonotype was picked up a small number of times. The genes are TRBV3-1 and TRBJ1-5, with D perhaps TRBD1 (5 bases). CDR1 is LGHDT, CDR2 YNNKEL, per germline (reference sequence). V lost 4 bases to trimming and J lost 5 bases, with 21 bases between them. The CDR3 spans 17 residues. The CDR3 is CASSLGGGTANHQPQHF. The CDR3 bases are TGTGCCAGCAGCCTCGGGGGGGGTACTGCAAATCATCAGCCCCAGCATTTT.

The chain recombines TRBV7-2 with TRBJ2-7; D possibly corresponds to TRBD1 (7 bases). Germline CDR1 and CDR2: SGHTA and FQGNSA. Trimming removed 5 bases at V and 7 bases at J, with 24 bases between. CDR3 size: 16 residues. CDR3 sequence reads: CASSPTRAGGTGEQYF. CDR3 nucleotide sequence: TGTGCCAGCAGCCCGACCCGGGCAGGGGGGACGGGGGAGCAGTACTTC.

This clonotype turned up a few times. The chain links TRBV20-1 to TRBJ2-5, with D possibly being TRBD2 (6 bases). Trimming shortened V by 3 bases and J by 5 bases, and 10 bases separated the two germline ends. From germline, CDR1 is DFQATT and CDR2 SNEGSKA (reference sequence). This CDR3 spans 12 amino acids. The CDR3 DNA follows: TGCAGTGCTAGTCCGGGGGAGGAGACCCAGTACTTC. This encodes CSASPGEETQYF.

The DNA of the CDR3 is TGTGCCAGCAGTCGTGAACCCAAGGGCCGGGCTCTCAATGAGCAGTTCTTC. Its protein product is CASSREPKGRALNEQFF. The chain couples TRBV6-5 to TRBJ2-1, with D unclear. V lost 5 bases to trimming and J lost 6 bases, with 23 bases between them. Germline V gene sequence: CDR1 MNHEY, CDR2 SVGAGI. This CDR3 has 17 amino acids.

This clonotype was detected only a few times. The J gene is TRBJ2-3, the V gene TRBV9, with D possibly being TRBD2 (5 bases). The CDR3 length is 18 residues. Germline loops: CDR1 SGDLS, CDR2 YYNGEE. Trimming shortened V by 0 bases and J by 0 bases, and 17 bases separated the two germline ends. CDR3 DNA: TGTGCCAGCAGCGTAGAAGGAGGAGGCTGGACTAGCACAGATACGCAGTATTTT. The encoded protein is CASSVEGGGWTSTDTQYF.

This rearrangement joins TRBV30 to TRBJ1-1; D gene ambiguous. CDR1 and CDR2 (germline): GTSNPN, SVGIG (reference sequence). With 3 bases removed from V and 3 bases from J, the gap between germline ends came to 11 bases. This CDR3 comprises 13 residues. The DNA of the CDR3 is TGTGCCTGGAGGTCGGTCCTGGACACTGAAGCTTTCTTT. Protein sequence: CAWRSVLDTEAFF.

This clonotype has only a few counts. The gene calls are TRBV24-1 and TRBJ2-1; 7 bases line up with TRBD2. There are 18 residues in the CDR3. The V segment lost 1 base and the J segment 4 bases; nucleotides outside the gene matches: 12. CDR1 and CDR2 (germline): KGHDR, SFDVKD. CDR3 sequence (DNA): TGTGCCACCAGTGATTTAGGAGCGAGCGGGATGCGTTACAATGAGCAGTTCTTC. It specifies CATSDLGASGMRYNEQFF.

This clonotype has more than one count but fewer than ten. This chain joins TRBV5-5 and TRBJ1-2; D not certain. From germline, CDR1 is SGHKS and CDR2 YYEKEE (reference sequence). V was clipped by 3 bases and J by 2 bases, with 14 bases between them. The CDR3 runs 15 residues. The CDR3: CASSWTTQYNYGYTF. In nucleotides, the CDR3 is TGTGCCAGCAGCTGGACGACACAATACAACTATGGCTACACCTTC.

In this sample, this clonotype turned up many times. The gene calls are TRBV7-2 and TRBJ2-5, with TRBD1 as a possible D gene (6 bases). V gave up 5 bases and J gave up 6 bases, with 13 bases separating them. The CDR3 is 13 amino acids. From germline, CDR1 is SGHTA and CDR2 FQGNSA. CDR3 nucleotide sequence: TGTGCCAGCAGCCTCAGGGGTGAACAGACCCAGTACTTC. Translation: CASSLRGEQTQYF.

This clonotype was seen ten or more times. This rearrangement joins TRBV30 to TRBJ2-7, with 9 bases that match TRBD1. Losses at the gene ends were 4 bases for V and 6 bases for J; bases not matched to a gene: 13. The length of the CDR3 is 15 residues. CDR1 GTSNPN and CDR2 SVGIG come from the germline V gene (reference sequence). The CDR3 reads CAWTTPGQGLREQYF. CDR3 DNA sequence: TGTGCCTGGACTACCCCGGGACAGGGTCTGCGCGAGCAGTACTTC.

This clonotype was seen ten or more times. The chain couples TRBV7-2 to TRBJ1-2; 9 bases agree with TRBD1. Losses at the gene ends were 7 bases for V and 6 bases for J; bases not matched to a gene: 12. CDR1 is SGHTA, CDR2 FQGNSA, per germline. The CDR3 extends over 15 amino acids. The CDR3 nucleotides read TGTGCCAGCACTGTTGGTAACAGGGGGCGAAATGGCTACACCTTC. The encoded protein is CASTVGNRGRNGYTF.

This clonotype was detected a few times. The chain recombines TRBV11-3 with TRBJ1-1, with TRBD1 as a possible D gene (5 bases). Germline V CDR1 and CDR2: SGHNT, YENEEA. This CDR3 is 13 amino acids long. Trimming removed 5 bases from V and 4 bases from J, with 11 bases in between. The chain's CDR3 is CASSHQGSTEAFF. The CDR3 DNA reads as TGTGCCAGCAGCCACCAGGGATCCACTGAAGCTTTCTTT.

The genes are TRBV20-1 and TRBJ2-7; TRBD2 matches 9 bases. The V and J ends lost 6 bases and 4 bases, in that order; junction bases with no gene match: 10. The CDR3 length is 14 residues. Germline lookup yields CDR1 DFQATT and CDR2 SNEGSKA (reference sequence). The CDR3 sequence: CSATKPSGRYEQYF. The CDR3 coding sequence is TGCAGTGCAACAAAGCCAAGCGGGAGGTACGAGCAGTACTTC.

The rearrangement joins TRBV6-5 to TRBJ2-7; 9 nucleotides match TRBD1. The CDR3 extends over 14 amino acids. Germline CDR1 and CDR2: MNHEY and SVGAGI. The junction had 14 bases not matched to a gene; V was cut back by 10 bases and J by 7 bases. The CDR3: CATTAGTGTREQYF. In nucleotides, the CDR3 is TGTGCCACTACTGCCGGGACAGGGACCCGGGAGCAGTACTTC.

The V gene is TRBV27, the J gene TRBJ2-2, with 9 positions matching TRBD1. The CDR3 spans 16 residues. Germline-derived CDR1 and CDR2 are MNHEY and SMNVEV (reference sequence). V was pared by 2 bases and J by 5 bases, with 6 bases of the junction left unmatched. CDR3 DNA sequence: TGTGCCAGCAGTTTAACAGGGGGCGGAGGGACCGGGGAGCTGTTTTTT. This codes for CASSLTGGGGTGELFF.

The V call is TRBV25-1, the J call TRBJ2-2, with 9 nucleotides matching TRBD1. V lost 7 bases, J lost 4 bases, and 4 bases stayed unmatched. Germline V gene lookup returns CDR1 MGHDK and CDR2 SYGVNS. The CDR3 runs to 14 residues. CDR3 DNA: TGTGCCAGCACAAGACAGGGGGTCACCGGGGAGCTGTTTTTT. Its protein product is CASTRQGVTGELFF.

This clonotype was picked up a small number of times. CDR3 region: CASSVRENTEAFF. The CDR3 nucleotides read TGCGCCAGCAGTGTTAGGGAAAACACTGAAGCTTTCTTT. The chain has TRBV4-3 and TRBJ1-1; D gene unclear. V gave up 6 bases and J gave up 2 bases, with 10 bases separating them. The CDR3 length is 13 residues. Germline V gives CDR1 LGHNA, CDR2 YSLEER.

The chain links TRBV18 to TRBJ1-3, with D unclear. This CDR3 is 16 amino acids long. Trimming left V 0 bases short and J 0 bases short, with 9 bases between. Per the germline V gene, CDR1 is KGHSH and CDR2 is LQKENI. This chain's CDR3 is CASSPPTASSGNTIYF. For the CDR3, the DNA is TGTGCCAGCTCACCACCGACTGCAAGCTCTGGAAACACCATATATTTT.

This clonotype turned up a few times. This chain joins TRBV18 and TRBJ1-1; a weak D match, TRBD1 (6 bases). This CDR3 is built from 13 residues. CDR1 and CDR2 from the germline V gene are KGHSH and LQKENI. Trimming removed 0 bases from V and 8 bases from J, with 10 bases in between. In DNA form, the CDR3 reads TGTGCCAGCTCACCACCGCGGGGGCACGAAGCTTTCTTT. Translation gives CASSPPRGHEAFF.

J is TRBJ1-3 and V is TRBV9; D remains ambiguous. The CDR3 has 13 amino acids. Germline V CDR1 and CDR2: SGDLS, YYNGEE. V shed 3 bases and J shed 0 bases, with 4 bases lying between them. This CDR3 reads CASSEGSGNTIYF. The CDR3, as DNA: TGTGCCAGCAGCGAAGGCTCTGGAAACACCATATATTTT.